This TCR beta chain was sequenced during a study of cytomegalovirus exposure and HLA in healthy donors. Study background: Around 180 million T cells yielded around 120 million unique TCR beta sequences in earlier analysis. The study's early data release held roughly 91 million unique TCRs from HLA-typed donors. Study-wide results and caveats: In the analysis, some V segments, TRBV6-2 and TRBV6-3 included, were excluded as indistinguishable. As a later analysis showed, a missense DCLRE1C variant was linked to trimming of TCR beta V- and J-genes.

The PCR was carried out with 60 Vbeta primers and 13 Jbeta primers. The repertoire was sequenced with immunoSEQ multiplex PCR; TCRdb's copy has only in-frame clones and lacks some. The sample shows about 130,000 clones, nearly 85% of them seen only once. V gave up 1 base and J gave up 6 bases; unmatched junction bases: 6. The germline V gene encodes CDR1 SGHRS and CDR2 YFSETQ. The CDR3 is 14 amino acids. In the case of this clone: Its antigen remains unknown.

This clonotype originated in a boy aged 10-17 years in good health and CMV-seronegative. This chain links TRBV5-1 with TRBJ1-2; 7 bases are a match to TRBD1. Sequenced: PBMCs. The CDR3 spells CASSLRDSKDGYTF. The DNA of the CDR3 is TGCGCCAGCAGCTTGCGGGACAGCAAGGATGGCTACACCTTC.